This TCR beta chain comes out of a study of cytomegalovirus exposure and HLA in healthy donors. Study context: Findings of an earlier analysis included around 100 million unique TCR beta sequences from some 180 million T cells. Study results and caveats: There was a cluster of highly shared sequence variants that was likely a sequencing artifact. Immune exposure information available was restricted to CMV serostatus. Both high specificity and high sensitivity reportedly marked the classifier's diagnosis of cytomegalovirus status.

Germline CDR1 and CDR2: SGHTA and FQGNSA. The CDR3 extends over 14 amino acids. Trimming cost V 2 bases and J 7 bases; bases outside gene matches: 6. This clone was observed a few times. Its antigen is undetermined. 13 Jbeta primers and 60 Vbeta primers were used for the PCR. Sequencing was performed with immunoSEQ multiplex PCR; in TCRdb, only in-frame clones are kept and a portion is missing. Here the sample spans over 150,000 clones, about 77% being singletons. What was sequenced was PBMCs. The V gene is TRBV7-2, the J gene TRBJ1-2; 8 bases line up with TRBD1. This receptor was taken from a male donor in good health and CMV-seropositive. The CDR3 sequence is CASSLSAGGRGYTF. The CDR3 region has the DNA TGTGCCAGCAGCTTAAGTGCAGGGGGCCGTGGCTACACCTTC.